This T cell receptor beta chain was captured by sequencing in a study of shared clonotypes between healthy human individuals (dated by TCRdb to about 2020). For context, the study as a whole: The cohort included three men and a couple of women between 18 and 49 years of age. For each donor, CD4 naive and CD4 memory were each run on three plates, CD8 naive on two plates, and CD8 memory on one plate. The study deeply sequenced blood TCR repertoires of five healthy adults to estimate repertoire size and the extent of clonotype sharing between individuals. Different laboratories and diverse techniques were used to prepare libraries and sequence TCR repertoires, to increase sequencing depth and limit assay-specific biases. Each donor's leukapheresis produced roughly between roughly 0.85 and 10 billion PBMCs. What the study reported, not specific to this receptor: Pairwise subsampling indicated that sequencing depth was expected to affect the degree of clonotype sharing among donors. Naive subsets generally had larger estimated clonotype richness than memory subsets did. Because the study included a small number of donors, the genetic and exposure-history diversity represented was limited. Sharing across four donors was observed for roughly 5% of naive CD4, under 4% of naive CD8, 2% to 2.5% of memory CD4, and about 0.39% of memory CD8 clonotypes. Incomplete sequencing was indicated by rarefaction of sorted-subset datasets, despite the large sequencing depth. Higher generation probabilities were observed for clonotypes shared by all four sorted-subset donors than for non-shared clonotypes. Sampling was limited to blood, and TCR repertoires in tissue likely differ from TCR repertoires in blood.

TCR CDR3 regions were amplified from genomic DNA by multiplex PCR using the deep immunoSEQ assay. Extracted genomic DNA from each cell subset was distributed evenly across all wells of several immunoSEQ 96-well plates, and each plate was treated as a replicate. Each replicate PCR for sorted subsets received roughly 0.2 ug genomic DNA, equal to 30,000 or so T cell genomes. Purified libraries were measured with a Qubit 3.0 fluorometer, size-checked on a Bioanalyzer 2100, and measured again with the KAPA Library Quantification kit. Each immunoSEQ 96-well plate was sequenced on its own single-read 150-cycle Illumina NextSeq 550 flow cell. The source study handled its data this way. Because only junctional sequences without quality scores were contained in the immunoSEQ output, filtering matching that applied to full-length reads could not be performed. To assign V/J genes and CDR3, sequences were annotated using PyIR, a Python wrapper for IgBLAST v1.9, with IMGT germline references. Reads were removed for weak V/J assignments (E-value above 1e-6), missing CDR3, stop codons, out-of-frame junctions, or ambiguous translated residues. V3J clonotypes were defined as sequences sharing the same inferred V gene, J gene, and CDR3 amino acid sequence. To compute the percentage overlap between repertoires, the number of shared unique clonotypes was divided by the size of the smaller repertoire. Richness of each repertoire was evaluated using RTK rarefaction, the Chao1 estimator, and Recon v2.1 estimates of unobserved clonotypes. For all TCRbeta clonotypes obtained by the gDNA method from several donors, generation probabilities were computed with OLGA. TCRdb retrieved this table from immuneACCESS and kept in-frame rearrangements only. Not all clones are present; in checked studies, unresolved V genes account for under half, and no reason is known for the remainder. From that table come the V and J calls and clone size; the DNA was used to work out D and trimming. The sample contains millions of clones, roughly 91% of them found a single time. Jointly, the top ten make up 1.5% to 2% of the sample.

V and J are truncated by 4 bases and 4 bases respectively, leaving an intervening sequence of 13 bases. Taken from the germline V gene (reference sequence), the CDR1 and CDR2 loops are SEHNR and FQNEAQ. The CDR3 spans 14 residues, from the cysteine through the phenylalanine. This entry keeps only the CDR3 DNA: 42 bases, framed from base 1. About this clone: Its antigen has not been determined. No qualities accompany the bases; no much larger clone lies one base away.

CD8 naive samples consisted of CD45RO-negative cells that were positively selected for CCR7, yielding a CD45RA+CCR7+ population without TemRA cells. The donors were healthy, HIV-negative adults with no recently reported acute infections or vaccinations. Every donor was a Caucasian adult living in Nashville, Tennessee, USA. After blood collection by leukapheresis, PBMCs were isolated using Ficoll-Histopaque density gradient centrifugation and then cryopreserved in the vapor phase of liquid nitrogen. Analytical flow cytometry was used to check the purity and quantity of every magnetically sorted T cell population. From each sorted fraction, genomic DNA was isolated and quantified by UV absorbance on a Nanodrop 2000c.

The chain is encoded by TRBV7-9 joined to TRBJ2-5; TRBD1 could be the D gene, as 6 bases match. The sequence was obtained from a man aged 18 to 30 in good health. Some clones in this sample may be carry-over from other donors' samples. Sequences were obtained from naive CD8+ T cells from PBMCs. The cell subset or site label, read with the paper, signifies: CD45RA+CCR7+. In nucleotide form, the sequence is TGTGCCAGCAGCTCACCACAGGGAGCAGAGACCCAGTACTTC. This yields the protein CASSSPQGAETQYF. Where the CDR3 stops, the reference TRBV7-9 and TRBJ2-5 genes take over; the full variable domain is DTGVSQNPRHKITKRGQNVTFRCDPISEHNRLYWYRQTLGQGPEFLTYFQNEAQLEKSRLLSDRFSAERPKGSFSTLEIQRTEQGDSAMYLCASSSPQGAETQYFGPGTRLLVL.